The present TCR beta chain was sequenced within a study of CD8+CD57+ T cells in acquired aplastic anemia. Study results and caveats: It was found that 25 to 35 CD8+ CDR3 sequences were shared between patients and controls.

About this clonotype: Its antigen is unidentified.

V shed 6 bases and J shed 2 bases, with 11 bases lying between them. CDR1 and CDR2 (germline): SQVTM, ANQGSEA. The CDR3 extends over 13 amino acids. The sequenced patients had an expansion of CD8+CD57+ cells seen by flow cytometry. Patients were treatment-naive when blood was sampled. Profiling that covered TCR beta VDJ and CDR3 relied on genomic DNA as its template. TCRdb reanalysed the reads using MiXCR and keeps one entry per CDR3 protein. Of about 180,000 distinct CDR3 sequences in the sample, 63% were seen once. The V call is TRBV29-1, the J call TRBJ2-1; D gene unclear. Sequences were obtained from sorted CD4+, CD8+, or CD8+CD57+ T cells (not recorded which) from PBMCs. This TCR was sampled from a human donor with aplastic anemia. This CDR3 reads CSVVTETYNEQFF. The CDR3 DNA reads as TGCAGCGTGGTTACAGAGACCTACAATGAGCAGTTCTTC.